Listed here are 22 T cell receptor beta chains from one sample, sequenced in a study of T cell responses to AZD1222 COVID-19 vaccine. The protocol was immunoSEQ multiplex PCR, while the TCRdb copy is restricted to in-frame clones and leaves out a portion. Among under 150,000 clones, around nine tenths were seen once, and the ten largest hold 0.9% to 1.4%. Sequenced here: peripheral blood, sampled 28 days after the second AZD1222 dose. The receptors here all came from an adult who received the AZD1222 COVID-19 vaccine.

The rearrangement joins TRBV5-8 to TRBJ2-6; D might be TRBD1 or TRBD2, each matching 5 bases. Deletions cut 5 bases from V and 0 bases from J, with 15 bases between. CDR3 length: 17 residues. Germline V CDR1 and CDR2: SGHTS, YDEGEE. CDR3 coding DNA: TGTGCCAGCAGGTGGGACGGATCCCGCTCTGGGGCCAACGTCCTGACTTTC. Protein sequence: CASRWDGSRSGANVLTF.

V and J are TRBV7-2 and TRBJ2-5; 13 bases match TRBD2. The CDR3 consists of 17 residues. Looked up from germline, CDR1 is SGHTA and CDR2 is FQGNSA. Trimming cost V 0 bases and J 2 bases; bases outside gene matches: 3. The CDR3 DNA is TGTGCCAGCAGCTTAGCGGGGACTAGCGGGGATCAAGAGACCCAGTACTTC. This codes for CASSLAGTSGDQETQYF.

The gene calls are TRBV28 and TRBJ2-7; D remains unclear. Germline V gives CDR1 MDHEN, CDR2 SYDVKM. V was pared by 8 bases and J by 3 bases, with 8 bases between. This CDR3 comprises 11 residues. Here the CDR3 reads CASSSRYEQYF. The CDR3 DNA follows: TGTGCCAGCTCCAGTCGCTACGAGCAGTACTTC.

The chain recombines TRBV2 with TRBJ1-2; 7 nucleotides match TRBD1. The V gene's germline CDR1 is SNHLY and CDR2 FYNNEI. V lost 4 bases and J lost 1; bases outside the gene matches: 3. There are 14 residues in the CDR3. The CDR3 here is CASSVRDSNYGYTF. In DNA, the CDR3 is TGTGCCAGCAGTGTCCGGGACAGTAACTATGGCTACACCTTC.

This chain uses TRBV6-5 with TRBJ1-4; the D is unclear. CDR3 size: 13 residues. Germline V CDR1 and CDR2: MNHEY, SVGAGI. V gave up 7 bases and J gave up 11 bases, with 17 bases separating them. The CDR3 protein is CASTTRASGKLFF. The CDR3 DNA follows: TGTGCCAGCACTACCCGGGCCTCGGGGAAACTGTTTTTT.

This sequence joins TRBV5-6 and TRBJ2-5; D not resolved. Looked up from germline, CDR1 is SGHDT and CDR2 is YYEEEE. This CDR3 region has 13 residues. V was cut by 1 base and J by 1 base, with 5 bases left in between. The CDR3 loop reads CASSLPGQETQYF. CDR3 coding DNA: TGTGCCAGCAGCTTGCCAGGCCAAGAGACCCAGTACTTC.

This clone was observed once. The rearrangement uses TRBV6-1 and TRBJ1-2; TRBD1 matches 9 bases. The CDR3 contains 14 residues. In germline, CDR1 is MNHNS, CDR2 SASEGT. The V and J ends lost 8 bases and 4 bases, in that order; junction bases with no gene match: 8. The chain's CDR3 is CASWRQGVPYGYTF. CDR3 DNA sequence: TGTGCCAGCTGGAGACAGGGGGTCCCCTATGGCTACACCTTC.

The chain uses TRBV27 and TRBJ1-2; D unclear. The CDR3 covers 13 residues. Germline V lookup: CDR1 MNHEY, CDR2 SMNVEV (reference sequence). V was clipped by 5 bases and J by 2 bases, with 9 bases between them. The CDR3 region has the DNA TGTGCCAGCAGTAACGACATAAACTATGGCTACACCTTC. Protein product: CASSNDINYGYTF.

The chain links TRBV19 to TRBJ2-7; possible D gene TRBD2, 6 bases. V was pared by 1 base and J by 4 bases, with 11 bases between. The germline V gene encodes CDR1 LNHDA and CDR2 SQIVND (reference sequence). This CDR3 comprises 14 residues. CDR3 in DNA: TGTGCCAGTAGTATAGTGGGACTGCCGTACGAGCAGTACTTC. It codes for CASSIVGLPYEQYF.

The V call is TRBV9, the J call TRBJ1-2; D gene unclear. There are 12 residues in the CDR3. CDR1 and CDR2 (germline): SGDLS, YYNGEE. With 0 bases removed from V and 4 bases from J, the gap between germline ends came to 4 bases. Written as DNA, the CDR3 is TGTGCCAGCAGCGTAGGGCCCTATGGCTACACCTTC. Protein sequence: CASSVGPYGYTF.

This clone appeared once. V usage is TRBV24-1 and J usage is TRBJ1-5; TRBD1 matches 7 bases. Germline values: CDR1 KGHDR, CDR2 SFDVKD. The junction had 4 bases not matched to a gene; V was cut back by 3 bases and J by 6 bases. The CDR3 is 14 residues long. This CDR3 reads CATSDRRTGQPQHF. The CDR3 coding sequence is TGTGCCACCAGTGATAGAAGGACAGGTCAGCCCCAGCATTTT.

The gene calls are TRBV7-6 and TRBJ2-3; the D gene could be TRBD1 or TRBD2 (6 bases each). Germline V gene sequence: CDR1 SGHVS, CDR2 FNYEAQ. The CDR3 spans 15 residues. Trimming pared 4 bases from V and 2 bases from J, leaving 13 bases between. The CDR3 reads CASSSPQGLTDTQYF. The CDR3 bases are TGTGCCAGCAGCTCCCCACAGGGACTCACAGATACGCAGTATTTT.

V and J are TRBV11-2 and TRBJ2-7, with 11 bases aligning to TRBD2. This CDR3 region has 17 residues. The germline CDR1 and CDR2 sequences are SGHAT and FQNNGV. The J segment lost 4 bases and the V segment lost 5 bases, leaving 13 bases of the junction unmatched. The DNA of the CDR3 is TGTGCCAGCAGCCCCATCGGGACTAGCGGATCCAAATACGAGCAGTACTTC. Translating it yields CASSPIGTSGSKYEQYF.

V usage is TRBV5-1 and J usage is TRBJ1-1; D call uncertain. CDR3 size: 14 residues. The germline V gene has CDR1 SGHRS and CDR2 YFSETQ. V gave up 4 bases and J gave up 0 bases, with 10 bases separating them. The CDR3 region has the DNA TGCGCCAGCAGCGGCACAGTCGTGAACACTGAAGCTTTCTTT. It codes for CASSGTVVNTEAFF.

The chain is built from TRBV2 and TRBJ1-6; D ambiguous. Trimming pared 6 bases from V and 7 bases from J, leaving 10 bases between. Germline CDR1 reads SNHLY; CDR2 reads FYNNEI. The length of the CDR3 is 13 residues. The chain's CDR3 is CASRGPNNSPLHF. CDR3 DNA sequence: TGTGCCAGCAGAGGACCGAACAATTCACCCCTCCACTTT.

The chain links TRBV10-1 to TRBJ1-4, with a tentative D call TRBD1 (5 bases). Trimming cost V 11 bases and J 0 bases, with 13 bases left between them. CDR1 is WNHNN, CDR2 SYGVQD, per germline (reference sequence). CDR3 length: 14 amino acids. CDR3 region: CAEDMGATNEKLFF. As DNA, the CDR3 is TGCGCCGAGGACATGGGGGCAACTAATGAAAAACTGTTTTTT.

The chain combines TRBV3-1 (or the pseudogene TRBV3-2) with TRBJ1-1; D gene unclear. The germline gives CDR1 LGHDT, CDR2 YNNKEL (reference sequence). The V end was cut by 3 bases, the J end by 4 bases, with 12 bases between. The CDR3 consists of 14 residues. CDR3 DNA sequence: TGTGCCAGCAGCCAGCATCTAGTTGGCACTGAAGCTTTCTTT. Amino acids: CASSQHLVGTEAFF.

This chain connects TRBV4-3 to TRBJ1-2, with 9 bases aligning to TRBD1. The CDR3 loop spans 15 amino acids. Germline V gene data show CDR1 as LGHNA and CDR2 as YSLEER. Losses at the gene ends were 0 bases for V and 5 bases for J; bases not matched to a gene: 4. CDR3 protein: CASSQDTGGGYGYTF. The CDR3, as DNA: TGCGCCAGCAGCCAAGATACAGGGGGCGGTTATGGCTACACCTTC.

The CDR3 reads CASARGESPLHF. The DNA for the CDR3 is TGTGCCAGCGCCAGGGGGGAATCACCCCTCCACTTT. This chain uses TRBV27 with TRBJ1-6; 7 positions match TRBD1. CDR3 length: 12 amino acids. Germline V gives CDR1 MNHEY, CDR2 SMNVEV (reference sequence). Germline trimming cut 8 bases from V and 10 bases from J; bases unmatched to any gene: 5.

The chain joins TRBV5-4 to TRBJ2-3; D perhaps matches TRBD1 (5 bases). The CDR3 consists of 13 residues. The germline V gene has CDR1 SGHNT and CDR2 YYREEE (reference sequence). Trimming stripped 4 bases from V and 6 bases from J, with 12 bases between. The CDR3, as DNA: TGTGCCAGCAGCCTGCAGGGTTCCGATACGCAGTATTTT. Translation gives CASSLQGSDTQYF.

The rearrangement joins TRBV3-1 (or the pseudogene TRBV3-2) to TRBJ2-1, with D possibly TRBD2 on 5 matching bases. V gave up 0 bases and J gave up 8 bases, with 17 bases separating them. The CDR3 runs 16 residues. Germline V lookup: CDR1 LGHDT, CDR2 YNNKEL (reference sequence). The CDR3 nucleotides are TGTGCCAGCAGCCAAGATCAGACGGGAAGCGCGGATGAGCAGTTCTTC. Protein: CASSQDQTGSADEQFF.

The V and J genes are TRBV7-9 and TRBJ1-1; D gene unclear. CDR3 length: 14 residues. Germline loops: CDR1 SEHNR, CDR2 FQNEAQ (reference sequence). Trimming took off 5 bases at V and 1 base at J, with 11 bases between the two ends. CDR3 amino acids: CASSPPPQNTEAFF. Written as DNA, the CDR3 is TGTGCCAGCAGCCCACCACCCCAGAACACTGAAGCTTTCTTT.